The entry below describes one T cell receptor (beta chain). Rectal tissue came from one to two pinch biopsies taken at colonoscopy. These data originate in a study of pediatric ulcerative colitis. Trimming left V 4 bases short and J 2 bases short, with 14 bases between. This CDR3 comprises 15 residues. TCRdb's copy holds only in-frame clones and misses some; the assay was immunoSEQ multiplex PCR. The profile shows some 15,000 clones, nearly 80% of them singletons. The sample comprised gut tissue. The sequence derives from a boy aged 10-17 years who was a control in a study of pediatric ulcerative colitis. The chain joins TRBV23-1 to TRBJ2-5; the D gene is possibly TRBD1 (5 bases). TRBV23-1 is placed among ORFs of uncertain function. The CDR3 reads CASSPPDKFQETQYF. Here the CDR3 DNA reads TGCGCCAGCAGTCCCCCGGACAAATTTCAAGAGACCCAGTACTTC.